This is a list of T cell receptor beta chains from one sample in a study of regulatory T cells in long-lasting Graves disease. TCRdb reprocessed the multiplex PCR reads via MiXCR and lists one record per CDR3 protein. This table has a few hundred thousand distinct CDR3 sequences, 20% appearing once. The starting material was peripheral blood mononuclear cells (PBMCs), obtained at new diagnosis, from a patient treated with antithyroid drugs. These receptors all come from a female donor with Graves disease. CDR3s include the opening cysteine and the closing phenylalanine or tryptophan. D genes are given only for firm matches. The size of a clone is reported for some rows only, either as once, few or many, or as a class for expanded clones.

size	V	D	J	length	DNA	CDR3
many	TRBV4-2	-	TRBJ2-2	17	TGTGCCAGCAGCCAAGTTTGGCGGGGGCTGAACACCGGGGAGCTGTTTTTT	CASSQVWRGLNTGELFF
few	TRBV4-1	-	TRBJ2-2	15	TGCGCCAGCAGCCAAGACCATCCGAACACCGGGGAGCTGTTTTTT	CASSQDHPNTGELFF
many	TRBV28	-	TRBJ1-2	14	TGTGCCAGCAGTCCCCAGGGCCTACGGCATGGCTACACCTTC	CASSPQGLRHGYTF
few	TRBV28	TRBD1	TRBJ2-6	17	TGTGCCAGCAGCGTACAGGGGCCCCCGTCCGGGGCCAACGTCCTGGCTTTC	CASSVQGPPSGANVLAF
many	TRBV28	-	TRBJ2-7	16	TGTGCCAGCAGCAAATTGTCGGGGGTCGGTTCCTACGAGCAGTACTTC	CASSKLSGVGSYEQYF
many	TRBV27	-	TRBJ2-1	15	TGTGCCAGCAGTTTTAAGGGCCGGGGGTACAATGAGCAGTTCTTC	CASSFKGRGYNEQFF
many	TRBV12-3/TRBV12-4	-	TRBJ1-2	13	TGTGCCAGCAGTTCCCGCCAGGGCTATGGCTACACCTTC	CASSSRQGYGYTF
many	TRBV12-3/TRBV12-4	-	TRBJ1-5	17	TGTGCCAGCAGTTTCTACAGAACCAGATATAGCAATCAGCCCCAGCATTTT	CASSFYRTRYSNQPQHF
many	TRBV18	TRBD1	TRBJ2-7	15	TGTGCCAGCTCACTGACGGGACAGATATCCTACGAGCAGTACTTC	CASSLTGQISYEQYF
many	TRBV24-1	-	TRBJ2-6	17	TGTGCCACCAGTGATCGACACAGGGTAACTGGGGCCAACGTCCTGACTTTC	CATSDRHRVTGANVLTF
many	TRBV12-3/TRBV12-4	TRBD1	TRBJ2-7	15	TGTGCCAGCAGTTCTCTGGGACAGGGGATCCACGAGCAGTACTTC	CASSSLGQGIHEQYF
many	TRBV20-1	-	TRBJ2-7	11	TGCAGTGCTAGAGATTTGCGCGAGCAGTACTTC	CSARDLREQYF
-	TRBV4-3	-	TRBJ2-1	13	TGCGCCAGCAGCCAAGCCTACCGAAATGAGCAGTTCTTC	CASSQAYRNEQFF
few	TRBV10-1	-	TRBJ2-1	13	TGCGCCAGCAGTGAAGATTTAAACAATGAGCAGTTCTTC	CASSEDLNNEQFF
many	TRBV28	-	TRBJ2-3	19	TGTGCCAGCAGTATCCTCGGGGACATCCTAACAATTAGCACAGATACGCAGTATTTT	CASSILGDILTISTDTQYF
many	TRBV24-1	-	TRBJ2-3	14	TGTGCCACCAGTGCTCCGGGTCCGGCAGATACGCAGTATTTT	CATSAPGPADTQYF
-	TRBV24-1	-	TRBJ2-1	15	TGTGCCACCAGTGACTGGGGACAACTAGCGTATGAGCAGCTCTTC	CATSDWGQLAYEQLF
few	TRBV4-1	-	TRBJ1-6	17	TGCGCCAGCAGCCAAGCGGACCGTAGCTCCTATAATTCACCCCTCCACTTT	CASSQADRSSYNSPLHF
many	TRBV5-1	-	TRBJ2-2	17	TGCGCCAGCAGCTTGGGACTATCCGTGGGGTCGACCGGGGAGCTGTTTTTT	CASSLGLSVGSTGELFF
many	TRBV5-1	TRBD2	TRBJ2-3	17	TGCGCCAGCAGCTTACTTACTAGCGGGAGGGCCACAGATACGCAGTATTTT	CASSLLTSGRATDTQYF
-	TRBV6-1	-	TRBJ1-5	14	TGTGCCAGCAGTGTACGCCATAGCAATCAGCCCCAGCATTTT	CASSVRHSNQPQHF
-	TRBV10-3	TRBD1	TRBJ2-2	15	TGTGCCATCAGGGGGGGACAGGGGGGCACCGGGGAGCTGTTTTTT	CAIRGGQGGTGELFF
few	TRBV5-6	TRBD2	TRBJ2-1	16	TGTGCCAGCAGCCCCGGACTGGGGACTAGCGGTAGGGGTCAGTTCTTC	CASSPGLGTSGRGQFF
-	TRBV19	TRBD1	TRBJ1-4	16	TGTGCCAGTAGTGTAAGAACGGCCGGGACAGATGAAAAACTGTTTTTT	CASSVRTAGTDEKLFF
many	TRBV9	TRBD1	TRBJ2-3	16	TGTGCCAGCAGCCATACTGTGGACAGGGACACAGATACGCAGTATTTT	CASSHTVDRDTDTQYF
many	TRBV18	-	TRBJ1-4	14	TGTGCCAGCTCACCACCAACCCTTTCTGAAAAACTGTTTTTT	CASSPPTLSEKLFF
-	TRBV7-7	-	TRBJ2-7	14	TGTGCCAGCAGCTCGACAGTGGGCCCTTACGAGCAGTACTTC	CASSSTVGPYEQYF
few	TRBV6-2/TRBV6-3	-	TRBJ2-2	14	TGTGCCAGCAGGGGCCGGGCCCCAGGCGGGGAGCTGTTTTTT	CASRGRAPGGELFF
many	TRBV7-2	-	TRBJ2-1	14	TGTGCCAGCAGCTCATCCCTAGTGAGCAATGAGCAGTTCTTC	CASSSSLVSNEQFF
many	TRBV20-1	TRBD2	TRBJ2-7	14	TGCAGTGCTACAACCGGGACTAGCGGAGGCGAGCAGTACTTC	CSATTGTSGGEQYF
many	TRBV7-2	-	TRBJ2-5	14	TGTGCCAGCAGCTTCGGCAGTGGCGGAGAGACCCAGTACTTC	CASSFGSGGETQYF
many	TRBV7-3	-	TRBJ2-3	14	TGTGCCAGCAGCTTAGGGGGAAAGGGGGATACGCAGTATTTT	CASSLGGKGDTQYF
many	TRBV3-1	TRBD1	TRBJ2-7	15	TGTGCCAGCAGCCAAGATAAAACAGGGGGAAGGGAGCAGTACTTC	CASSQDKTGGREQYF
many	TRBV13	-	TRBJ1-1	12	TGTGCCAGCAGCCCCCCGGAGAGAGAAGCTTTCTTT	CASSPPEREAFF
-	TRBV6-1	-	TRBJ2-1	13	TGTGCCAGCAGGCCCCCTGGAAACAATGAGCAGTTCTTC	CASRPPGNNEQFF
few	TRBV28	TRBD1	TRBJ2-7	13	TGTGCCACCGGGACAGTGGTCACCTACGAGCAGTACTTC	CATGTVVTYEQYF
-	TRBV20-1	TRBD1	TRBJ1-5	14	TGCAGTGCTAGTCCCCCAGGGGGAGGCCAGCCCCAGCATTTT	CSASPPGGGQPQHF
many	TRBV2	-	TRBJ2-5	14	TGTGCCAGCAGTGAATCGAGGAACCAAGAGACCCAGTACTTC	CASSESRNQETQYF
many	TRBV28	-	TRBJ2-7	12	TGTGCCAGCAGGTTAACACCTTACGAGCAGTACTTC	CASRLTPYEQYF
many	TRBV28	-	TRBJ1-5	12	TGTGCCAGCAGTGGGGGAAATCAGCCCCAGCATTTT	CASSGGNQPQHF
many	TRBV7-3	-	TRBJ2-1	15	TGTGCCAGCAGCCCGAACGTGTTCCAATACAATGAGCAGTTCTTC	CASSPNVFQYNEQFF
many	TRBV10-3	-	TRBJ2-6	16	TGTGCCATCAGTGAGTCGGCTGGGCCCGGGGCCAACGTCCTGACTTTC	CAISESAGPGANVLTF
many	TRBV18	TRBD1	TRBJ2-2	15	TGTGCCAGCTCACCGGGACAGGGGGCGATCGGGGAGCTGTTTTTT	CASSPGQGAIGELFF
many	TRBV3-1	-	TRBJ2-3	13	TGTGCCAGCAGAGGGACTGCCACAGATACGCAGTATTTT	CASRGTATDTQYF
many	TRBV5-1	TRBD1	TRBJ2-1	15	TGCGCCAGCAGGCCCGGGACAGGGGAGCACAATGAGCAGTTCTTC	CASRPGTGEHNEQFF
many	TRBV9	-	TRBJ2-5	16	TGTGCCAGCAGCGTAGCTACGGAGAGGGAACTGGAGACCCAGTACTTC	CASSVATERELETQYF
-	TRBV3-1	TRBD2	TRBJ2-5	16	TGTGCCAGCAGCCACCGGAGGACTAGCGGGGAAGAGACCCAGTACTTC	CASSHRRTSGEETQYF
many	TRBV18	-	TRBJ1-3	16	TGTGCCAGCTCACCCCCGACAAGTCTCTCTGGAAACACCATATATTTT	CASSPPTSLSGNTIYF
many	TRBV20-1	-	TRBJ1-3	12	TGCAGTGCTAGAGATCGGGAAAACACCATATATTTT	CSARDRENTIYF
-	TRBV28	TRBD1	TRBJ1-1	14	TGTGCCAGCAGGTCCGGGACAGACCACACTGAAGCTTTCTTT	CASRSGTDHTEAFF
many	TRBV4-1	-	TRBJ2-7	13	TGCGCCAGCAGCCAAGTTTCGGGATCCGAGCAGTACTTC	CASSQVSGSEQYF
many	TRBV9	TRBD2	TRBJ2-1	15	TGTGCCAGCAGCAAAAGCGGGGGGATCTACAATGAGCAGTTCTTC	CASSKSGGIYNEQFF